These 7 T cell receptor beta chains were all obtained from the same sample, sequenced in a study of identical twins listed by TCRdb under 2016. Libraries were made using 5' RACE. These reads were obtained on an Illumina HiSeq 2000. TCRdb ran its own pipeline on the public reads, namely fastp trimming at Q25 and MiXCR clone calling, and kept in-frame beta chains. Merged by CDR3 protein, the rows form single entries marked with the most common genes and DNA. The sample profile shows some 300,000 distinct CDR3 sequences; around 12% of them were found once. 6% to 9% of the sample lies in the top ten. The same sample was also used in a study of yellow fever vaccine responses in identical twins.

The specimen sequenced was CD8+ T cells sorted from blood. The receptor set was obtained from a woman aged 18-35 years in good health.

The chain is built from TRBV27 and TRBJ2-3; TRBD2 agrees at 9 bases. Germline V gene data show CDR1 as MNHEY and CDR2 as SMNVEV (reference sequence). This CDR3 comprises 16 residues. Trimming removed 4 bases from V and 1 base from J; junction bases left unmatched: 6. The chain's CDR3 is CASSSPQRGGTDTQYF. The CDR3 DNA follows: TGTGCCAGCAGTTCCCCACAGCGGGGGGGCACAGATACGCAGTATTTT.

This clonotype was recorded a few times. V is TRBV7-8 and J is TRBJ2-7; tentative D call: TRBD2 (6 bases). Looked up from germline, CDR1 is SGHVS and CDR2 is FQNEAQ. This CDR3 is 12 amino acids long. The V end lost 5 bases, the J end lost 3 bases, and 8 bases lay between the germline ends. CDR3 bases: TGTGCCAGCAGCGGGCGGGACTACGAGCAGTACGTC. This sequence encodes CASSGRDYEQYV.

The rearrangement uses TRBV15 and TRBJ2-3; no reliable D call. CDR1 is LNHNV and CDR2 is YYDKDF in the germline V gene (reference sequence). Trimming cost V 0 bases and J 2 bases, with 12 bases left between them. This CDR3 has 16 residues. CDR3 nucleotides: TGTGCCACCAGCAGAGATCAAATGGGCAACACAGATACGCAGTATTTT. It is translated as CATSRDQMGNTDTQYF. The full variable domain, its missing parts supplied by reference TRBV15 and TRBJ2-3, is DAMVIQNPRYQVTQFGKPVTLSCSQTLNHNVMYWYQQKSSQAPKLLFHYYDKDFNNEADTPDNFQSRRPNTSFCFLDIRSPGLGDTAMYLCATSRDQMGNTDTQYFGPGTRLTVL.

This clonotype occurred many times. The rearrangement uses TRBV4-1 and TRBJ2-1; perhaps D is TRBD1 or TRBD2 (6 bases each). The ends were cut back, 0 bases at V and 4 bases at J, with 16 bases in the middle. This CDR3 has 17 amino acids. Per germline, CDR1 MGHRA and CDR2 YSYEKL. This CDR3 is CASSQEWKGGLYNEQFF. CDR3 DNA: TGCGCCAGCAGCCAAGAATGGAAGGGGGGCCTTTACAATGAGCAGTTCTTC.

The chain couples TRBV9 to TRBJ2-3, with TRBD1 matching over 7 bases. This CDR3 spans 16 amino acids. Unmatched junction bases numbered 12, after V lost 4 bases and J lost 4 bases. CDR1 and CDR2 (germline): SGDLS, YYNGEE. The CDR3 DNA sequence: TGTGCCAGCAGCAACCGACAGGGTTTGTTCTCAGATACGCAGTATTTT. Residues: CASSNRQGLFSDTQYF.

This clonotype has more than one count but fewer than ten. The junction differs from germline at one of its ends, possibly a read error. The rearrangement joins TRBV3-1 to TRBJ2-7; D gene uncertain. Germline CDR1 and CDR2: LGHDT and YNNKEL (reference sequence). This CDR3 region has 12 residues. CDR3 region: CASSQEGGSTSF. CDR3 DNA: TGTGCCAGCAGCCAAGAGGGTGGCAGTACTTCCTTC.

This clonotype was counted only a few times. This CDR3 reads CASSVELGDTQYF. DNA for the CDR3: TGTGCCAGCAGCGTAGAATTAGGTGATACGCAGTATTTT. This sequence joins TRBV9 and TRBJ2-3; D is undetermined. CDR3 length: 13 amino acids. V lost 0 bases, J lost 6 bases, and 8 bases lay in between. CDR1 SGDLS and CDR2 YYNGEE come from the germline V gene.